This TCR beta chain is from a study of blood T cell repertoires in COVID-19. About the research overall: Samples came from the United States, Italy and Spain, spanning acute and convalescent COVID-19.

The V end lost 5 bases, the J end lost 0 bases, and 17 bases lay between the germline ends. The CDR3 contains 16 residues. Germline V gene data show CDR1 as SGHDT and CDR2 as YYEEEE. Repertoires were generated with immunoSEQ multiplex PCR, while TCRdb's copy carries only in-frame clones and drops some. The table has roughly 330,000 clones, 89% seen once. The TCR was taken from a man aged 18-30 years who had recovered from COVID-19. The chain links TRBV5-6 to TRBJ1-2, with a weak D call TRBD1 (6 bases). The sequenced material came from peripheral blood. The CDR3 region is CASSQTGDGSNYGYTF. CDR3 nucleotide sequence: TGTGCCAGCAGTCAGACAGGAGATGGATCTAACTATGGCTACACCTTC.